This T cell receptor beta chain was documented in a study of shared clonotypes between healthy human individuals. Study context: A couple of female and a few male donors aged 18 to 49 were enrolled.

On this clone: Its specificity is not known.

Looked up from germline, CDR1 is SQVTM and CDR2 is ANQGSEA. CDR3 length: 12 amino acids. The V gene lost 4 bases and the J gene lost 2 bases, with 8 bases spanning the gap. Study findings and constraints: Naive subsets generally had larger estimated richness than memory subsets.

Sequencing was performed with immunoSEQ multiplex PCR; in TCRdb, only in-frame clones are kept and a portion is missing. The sample holds approximately 980,000 clones, about three quarters seen once. The rearrangement links TRBV29-1 to TRBJ1-2; unclear D gene. Specimen: memory CD4+ T cells sorted from blood. Noted subset: CD45RA-negative fraction. The source of this sequence is a man younger than 35 in good health. In DNA, the CDR3 is TGCAGCGTTGCGACACAGAACTATGGCTACACCTTC. It specifies CSVATQNYGYTF.